This TCR beta chain stems from a study of blood T cells in healthy people across ages. About the study: About one barcoded TCR beta cDNA was captured per two T cells.

Researchers report isolating at least 6 million PBMCs per sample. This clonotype was seen more than once but under ten times. Its specificity is not known. Regarding the study as a whole: Researchers report that TCR beta diversity correlated strongly with naive T cell percentage.

CDR3 length: 16 residues. Looked up from germline, CDR1 is DFQATT and CDR2 is SNEGSKA (reference sequence). The trim removed 0 bases at V and 2 bases at J, leaving 10 bases unmatched. Alongside a J-beta primer mix, a sample-barcoded 5' primer served in a second PCR lasting roughly 7 to 12 cycles. Each single sample gave us at least 2.5 million CDR3-containing paired-end reads. MiXCR was run by TCRdb on the 5' RACE reads, yielding one entry per CDR3 protein. Of about 1.4 million distinct CDR3 sequences detected, 59% appear once; the ten largest clones hold 5.5% to 8%. Source material: blood. The rearrangement uses TRBV20-1 and TRBJ2-7; TRBD2 aligns across 7 bases. The source of this sequence is a man aged 18 to 35 in good health. CDR3 nucleotide sequence: TGCAGTGCTAGAGATCCTCGTGCGGGAGCCGCCTACGAGCAGTACTTC. The encoded protein is CSARDPRAGAAYEQYF.